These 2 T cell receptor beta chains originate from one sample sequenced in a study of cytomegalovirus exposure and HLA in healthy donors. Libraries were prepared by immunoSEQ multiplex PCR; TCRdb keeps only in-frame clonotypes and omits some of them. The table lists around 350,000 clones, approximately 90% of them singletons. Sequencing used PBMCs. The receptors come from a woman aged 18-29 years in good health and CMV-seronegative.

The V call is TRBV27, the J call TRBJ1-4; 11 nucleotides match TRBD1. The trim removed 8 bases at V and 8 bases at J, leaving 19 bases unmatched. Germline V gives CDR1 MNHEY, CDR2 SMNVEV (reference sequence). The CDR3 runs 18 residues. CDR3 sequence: CASGIPGQGGFLWEKLFF. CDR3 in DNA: TGTGCCAGCGGGATCCCGGGACAGGGGGGTTTTTTGTGGGAAAAACTGTTTTTT.

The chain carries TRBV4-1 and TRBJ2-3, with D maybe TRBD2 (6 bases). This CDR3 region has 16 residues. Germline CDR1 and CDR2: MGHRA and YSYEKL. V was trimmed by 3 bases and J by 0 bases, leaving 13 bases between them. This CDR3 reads CASSQRGSASTDTQYF. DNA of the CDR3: TGCGCCAGCAGCCAGCGGGGAAGTGCTAGCACAGATACGCAGTATTTT.